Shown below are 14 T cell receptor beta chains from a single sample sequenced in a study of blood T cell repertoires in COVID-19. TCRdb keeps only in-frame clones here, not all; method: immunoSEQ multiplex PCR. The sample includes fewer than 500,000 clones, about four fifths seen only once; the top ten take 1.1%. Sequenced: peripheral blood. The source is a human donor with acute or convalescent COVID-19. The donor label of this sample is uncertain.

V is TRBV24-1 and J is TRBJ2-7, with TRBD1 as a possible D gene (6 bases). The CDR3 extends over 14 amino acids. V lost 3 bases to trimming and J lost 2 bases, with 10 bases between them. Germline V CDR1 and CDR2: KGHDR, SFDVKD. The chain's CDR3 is CATSDGQNPYEQYF. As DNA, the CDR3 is TGTGCCACCAGTGATGGACAGAATCCCTACGAGCAGTACTTC.

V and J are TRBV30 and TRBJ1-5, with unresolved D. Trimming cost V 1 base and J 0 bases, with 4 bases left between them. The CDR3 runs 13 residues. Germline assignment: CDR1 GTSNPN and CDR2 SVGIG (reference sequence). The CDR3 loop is CAWSGNSNQPQHF. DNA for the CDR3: TGTGCCTGGAGTGGTAATAGCAATCAGCCCCAGCATTTT.

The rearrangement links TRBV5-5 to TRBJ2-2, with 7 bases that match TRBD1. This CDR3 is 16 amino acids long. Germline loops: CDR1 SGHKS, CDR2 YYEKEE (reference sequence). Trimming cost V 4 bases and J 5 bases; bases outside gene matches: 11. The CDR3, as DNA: TGTGCCAGCAGCATGAAGGGACAGACCCAGACCGGGGAGCTGTTTTTT. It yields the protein CASSMKGQTQTGELFF.

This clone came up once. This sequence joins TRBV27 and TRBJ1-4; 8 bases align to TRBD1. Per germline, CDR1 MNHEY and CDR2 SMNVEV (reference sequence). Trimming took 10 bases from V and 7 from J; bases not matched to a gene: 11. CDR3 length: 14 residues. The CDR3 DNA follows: TGTGCCAACCGACGTGGGACAGGTCTTGAAAAACTGTTTTTT. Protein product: CANRRGTGLEKLFF.

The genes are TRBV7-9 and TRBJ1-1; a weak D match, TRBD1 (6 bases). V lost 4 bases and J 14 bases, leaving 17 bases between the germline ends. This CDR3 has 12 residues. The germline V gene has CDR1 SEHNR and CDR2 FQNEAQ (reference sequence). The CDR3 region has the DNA TGTGCCAGCAGCTACAGGGAACTCAGTATGTTCTTT. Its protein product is CASSYRELSMFF.

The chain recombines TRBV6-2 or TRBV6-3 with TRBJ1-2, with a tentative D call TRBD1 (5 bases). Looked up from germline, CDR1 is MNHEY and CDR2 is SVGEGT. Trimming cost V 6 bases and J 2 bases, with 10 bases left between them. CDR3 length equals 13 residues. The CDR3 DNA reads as TGTGCCAGCAGCCCGCGGGACAACTATGGCTACACCTTC. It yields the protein CASSPRDNYGYTF.

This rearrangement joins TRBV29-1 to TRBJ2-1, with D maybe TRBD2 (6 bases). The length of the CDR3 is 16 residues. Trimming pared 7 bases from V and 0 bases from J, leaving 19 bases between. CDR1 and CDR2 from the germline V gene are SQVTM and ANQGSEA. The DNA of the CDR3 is TGCAGCGGCGGGGCCGGGACCGGCGGCTCCTACAATGAGCAGTTCTTC. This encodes CSGGAGTGGSYNEQFF.

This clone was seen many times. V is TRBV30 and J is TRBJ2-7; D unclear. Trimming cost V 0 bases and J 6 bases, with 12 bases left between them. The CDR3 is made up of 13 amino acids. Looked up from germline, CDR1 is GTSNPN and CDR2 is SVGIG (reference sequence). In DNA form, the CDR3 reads TGTGCCTGGAGTGTGGGTCTCGGCGGCGAGCAGTACTTC. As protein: CAWSVGLGGEQYF.

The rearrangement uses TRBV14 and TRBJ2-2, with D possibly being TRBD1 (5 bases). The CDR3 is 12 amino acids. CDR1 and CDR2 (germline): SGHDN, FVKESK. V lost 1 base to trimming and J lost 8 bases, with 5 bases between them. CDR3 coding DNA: TGTGCCAGCAGCCAAGGGACAGGGGAGCTGTTTTTT. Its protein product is CASSQGTGELFF. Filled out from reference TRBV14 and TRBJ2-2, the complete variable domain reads EAGVTQFPSHSVIEKGQTVTLRCDPISGHDNLYWYRRVMGKEIKFLLHFVKESKQDESGMPNNRFLAERTGGTYSTLKVQPAELEDSGVYFCASSQGTGELFFGEGSRLTVL.

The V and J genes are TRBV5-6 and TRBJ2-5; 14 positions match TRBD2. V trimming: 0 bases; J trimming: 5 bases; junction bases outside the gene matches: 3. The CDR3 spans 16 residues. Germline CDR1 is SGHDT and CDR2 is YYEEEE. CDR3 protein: CASSLGLAGGMETQYF. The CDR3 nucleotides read TGTGCCAGCAGCTTGGGACTAGCGGGGGGGATGGAGACCCAGTACTTC.

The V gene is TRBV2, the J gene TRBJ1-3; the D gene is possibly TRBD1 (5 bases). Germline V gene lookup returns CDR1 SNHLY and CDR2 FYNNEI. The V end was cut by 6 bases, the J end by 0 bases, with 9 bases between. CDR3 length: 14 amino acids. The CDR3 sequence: CASRNRNSGNTIYF. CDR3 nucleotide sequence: TGTGCCAGCAGGAACAGGAACTCTGGAAACACCATATATTTT.

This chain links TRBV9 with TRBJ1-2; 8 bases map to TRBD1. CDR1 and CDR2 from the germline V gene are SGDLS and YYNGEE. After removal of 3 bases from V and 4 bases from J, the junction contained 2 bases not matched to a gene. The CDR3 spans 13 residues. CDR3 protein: CASSGQGRYGYTF. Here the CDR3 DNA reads TGTGCCAGCAGCGGACAGGGGCGCTATGGCTACACCTTC.

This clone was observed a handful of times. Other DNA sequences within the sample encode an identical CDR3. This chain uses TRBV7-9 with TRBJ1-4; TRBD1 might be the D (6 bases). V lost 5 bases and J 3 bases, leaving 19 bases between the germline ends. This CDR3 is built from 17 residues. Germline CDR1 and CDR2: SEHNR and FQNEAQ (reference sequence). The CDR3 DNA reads TGTGCCAGCAGCGAAGTTACAGGGTCGTTTGCTAATGAAAAACTGTTTTTT. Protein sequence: CASSEVTGSFANEKLFF.

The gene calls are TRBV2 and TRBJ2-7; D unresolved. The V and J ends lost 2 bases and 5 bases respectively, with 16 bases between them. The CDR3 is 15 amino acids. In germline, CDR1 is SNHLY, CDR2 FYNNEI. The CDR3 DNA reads TGTGCCAGCAGTGAACGTCTAGGCCTGGTAAACGAGCAGTACTTC. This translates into CASSERLGLVNEQYF.